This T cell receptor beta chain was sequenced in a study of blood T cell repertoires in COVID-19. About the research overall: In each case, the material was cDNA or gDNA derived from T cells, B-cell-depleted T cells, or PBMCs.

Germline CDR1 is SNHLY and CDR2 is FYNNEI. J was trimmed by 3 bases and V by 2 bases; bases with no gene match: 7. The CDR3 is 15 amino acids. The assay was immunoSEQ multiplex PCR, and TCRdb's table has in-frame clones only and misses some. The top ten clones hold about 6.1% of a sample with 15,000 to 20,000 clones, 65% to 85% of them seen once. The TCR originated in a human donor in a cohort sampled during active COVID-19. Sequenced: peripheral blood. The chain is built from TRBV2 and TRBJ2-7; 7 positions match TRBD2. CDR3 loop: CASSERREWHYEQYF. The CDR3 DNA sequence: TGTGCCAGCAGTGAACGGCGGGAGTGGCACTACGAGCAGTACTTC.